This TCR beta chain appears in the sequencing data of a study of blood T cell repertoires in COVID-19 (TCRdb year 2020). For the study in its entirety: Samples from collaborators originated in the United States, Italy and Spain and spanned both the acute and convalescent phases of COVID-19. The prospective study material was composed of cDNA or gDNA derived from T cells, B-cell-depleted T cells, or PBMCs. Subjects who had been exposed to COVID-19, were actively infected with it, or had recovered from it provided the deeply sampled blood TCRbeta repertoires that made up the dataset. The repertoires were released in a freely available public database meant as a resource for research on the immune response to SARS-CoV-2. The samples were drawn from two sources: the first 160 participants of the ongoing ImmuneRACE study, and 1,200 or so subjects contributed by 6 global collaborators. A de-identified subject ID, COVID-19 status, age in years and sex were almost always included in the sample metadata. Where available, HLA class I and class II types were obtained from metadata supplied by the sample provider rather than from assay-based typing.

From the cysteine up to the phenylalanine, the CDR3 has a length of 19 residues. Here the CDR3 DNA is all that survives: 57 bases in frame from base 1. Based on the germline V gene (reference sequence), the CDR1 and CDR2 sequences are SEHNR and FQNEAQ. V sheds 7 bases and J sheds 6 bases, leaving 30 bases between their ends. Study-wide findings and limitations: How much clinical and demographic metadata was included differed by source and by participant, and the metadata was provided uncurated.

A remark on this clone: The clone's antigen remains unknown. One base away there is no much larger clone; base qualities are not given.

TCRbeta CDR3 regions were amplified from genomic DNA using the immunoSEQ Assay, a bias-controlled multiplex PCR. On the study's bioinformatics: Nucleated cell counts per sample were estimated from amplification of reference gene primers within the assay. To quantify the absolute abundance of each unique TCRbeta CDR3 rearrangement, sequence reads were collapsed and filtered. For each sample, productive Simpson clonality was calculated by taking the square root of Simpson's diversity index across productive rearrangements. TCRdb took this table from immuneACCESS and kept in-frame rearrangements with V and J called. Such tables lack part of the clones; where checked against another copy, unresolved V genes explain under half of the gap, and the rest is unexplained. The DNA gave D and trimming, while V, J and clone size come from that table. The sample table holds approximately 460,000 clones, of which roughly 89% were seen once. Clones ranked in the top ten supply roughly 0.9% of the sample.

One collaborating source in Seattle enrolled patients while the patients were actively infected and followed the patients over time throughout the course of disease. Whole blood was collected in K2EDTA tubes by collaborating institutions according to the institutions' own protocols. For TCRbeta analysis, collaborator samples were shipped as frozen whole blood, as isolated PBMCs, or as DNA extracted from either sample type. The source is a man younger than 35 with COVID-19, enrolled during active disease. Material: peripheral blood. The receptor chain draws on TRBV7-9 and TRBJ2-2; a weak D assignment points to TRBD1 (6 bases agree). The CDR3 region: CASTPDSFSLGKKPGELFF. Read as DNA, the sequence is TGTGCCAGCACCCCGGACAGCTTCTCGTTAGGGAAGAAACCCGGGGAGCTGTTTTTT.